The 17 T cell receptor beta chains listed next were all sequenced from one sample in a study of blood T cell repertoires in COVID-19. The assay was immunoSEQ multiplex PCR, and TCRdb's table has in-frame clones only and misses some. The sample holds 150,000 or so clones, approximately 83% seen once. The sequenced material came from peripheral blood. These receptors were collected from a woman aged 55-70 years with COVID-19, enrolled during active disease.

The genes are TRBV10-3 and TRBJ1-2; D gene uncertain. The CDR3 has 14 residues. Germline V gives CDR1 ENHRY, CDR2 SYGVKD. V lost 3 bases and J lost 3, with 11 bases in between. The DNA of the CDR3 is TGTGCCATCAGTGACGGGCGCGGGGACTATGGCTACACCTTC. Protein: CAISDGRGDYGYTF.

The chain carries TRBV5-1 and TRBJ1-2; 7 bases agree with TRBD1. This CDR3 has 14 residues. The germline gives CDR1 SGHRS, CDR2 YFSETQ. V lost 4 bases, J lost 7 bases, and 10 bases stayed unmatched. The CDR3 nucleotides read TGCGCCAGCAGCCCGACGACAGGGTCGGGTGGCTACACCTTC. As protein: CASSPTTGSGGYTF.

This clone was observed once. The J gene is TRBJ1-2, the V gene TRBV19, with a tentative D call TRBD1 (6 bases). Trimming stripped 8 bases from V and 8 bases from J, with 18 bases between. The CDR3 spans 13 residues. Germline V gene sequence: CDR1 LNHDA, CDR2 SQIVND (reference sequence). CDR3 DNA: TGTGCCAGTGTGCGAGACAGGTCTGAAGGCTACACCTTC. Protein sequence: CASVRDRSEGYTF.

The CDR3 bases are TGTGCCAGCAGCTTAGAGGGGCTCAACACTGAAGCTTTCTTT. This gives the protein CASSLEGLNTEAFF. This rearrangement joins TRBV7-8 to TRBJ1-1; a possible D gene is TRBD1 (5 bases). Trimming removed 1 base from V and 2 bases from J, with 8 bases in between. Germline V gene sequence: CDR1 SGHVS, CDR2 FQNEAQ. The CDR3 loop spans 14 amino acids.

Remarks on this clone: The sample contains more than one DNA sequence encoding this CDR3. The rearrangement uses TRBV18 and TRBJ1-5; D uncertain. Trimming left V 5 bases short and J 2 bases short, with 7 bases between. Germline loops: CDR1 KGHSH, CDR2 LQKENI. The CDR3 consists of 13 residues. This chain's CDR3 is CASSGQGNQPQHF. CDR3 sequence (DNA): TGTGCCAGCTCAGGGCAGGGCAATCAGCCCCAGCATTTT.

The chain recombines TRBV6-6 with TRBJ1-2, with D possibly TRBD1 on 5 matching bases. From germline, CDR1 is MNHNY and CDR2 SVGAGI (reference sequence). The CDR3 spans 14 residues. Trimming took 6 bases from V and 7 from J, leaving 18 bases between them. The CDR3, as DNA: TGTGCCAGCAGGGGCGGGGGGGAGAGCGTTGGCTACACCTTC. Its protein product is CASRGGGESVGYTF.

V and J are TRBV3-1 (or the pseudogene TRBV3-2) and TRBJ1-2; D is unclear. The ends were cut back, 1 base at V and 4 bases at J, with 10 bases in the middle. Germline V CDR1 and CDR2: LGHDT, YNNKEL (reference sequence). The CDR3 consists of 14 residues. CDR3 DNA sequence: TGTGCCAGCAGCCAAGTTTCGGGGATCTATGGCTACACCTTC. It specifies CASSQVSGIYGYTF.

This chain connects TRBV4-2 to TRBJ1-4, with 7 bases identical to TRBD1. The length of the CDR3 is 15 residues. Germline V gene lookup returns CDR1 LGHNA and CDR2 YNFKEQ. Unmatched junction bases numbered 8, after V lost 0 bases and J lost 10 bases. In nucleotides, the CDR3 is TGTGCCAGCAGCCAAGATCCGGGGCAGGGGGGAAAACTGTTTTTT. Translating it yields CASSQDPGQGGKLFF.

This chain uses TRBV5-4 with TRBJ1-2, with D possibly matching TRBD1 (5 bases). Trimming cost V 4 bases and J 2 bases, with 12 bases left between them. CDR1 is SGHNT, CDR2 YYREEE, per germline (reference sequence). The length of the CDR3 is 14 residues. The CDR3 sequence is CASSGTDQNYGYTF. CDR3 in DNA: TGTGCCAGCAGCGGGACTGACCAGAACTATGGCTACACCTTC.

J is TRBJ1-2 and V is TRBV5-5; possibly TRBD1 for D (5 bases). Germline CDR1 SGHKS, CDR2 YYEKEE (reference sequence). V was clipped by 0 bases and J by 3 bases, with 9 bases between them. The CDR3 length is 14 residues. The CDR3 coding sequence is TGTGCCAGCAGCTTGGTGGAAGGGGACTATGGCTACACCTTC. It yields the protein CASSLVEGDYGYTF.

This chain connects TRBV6-4 to TRBJ2-2; the match to TRBD2 covers 11 bases. V lost 1 base, J lost 2 bases, and 6 bases stayed unmatched. This CDR3 contains 18 residues. In germline, CDR1 is MRHNA, CDR2 SNTAGT. In nucleotides, the CDR3 is TGTGCCAGCAGTGACTTAGCGGGAGGGCCGGATAACACCGGGGAGCTGTTTTTT. Translated, it gives CASSDLAGGPDNTGELFF.

This chain joins TRBV5-1 and TRBJ2-5; possible D gene TRBD1, 5 bases. CDR1 and CDR2 (germline): SGHRS, YFSETQ. There are 14 residues in the CDR3. The V and J ends lost 4 bases and 2 bases respectively, with 12 bases between them. The CDR3 region has the DNA TGCGCCAGCAGCCCGTCCGACAGACAAGAGACCCAGTACTTC. Encoded protein: CASSPSDRQETQYF.

This chain links TRBV11-1 with TRBJ1-3; no definite D call. Germline CDR1 and CDR2: SGHAT and FQDESV (reference sequence). V lost 6 bases, J lost 0 bases, and 3 bases lay in between. The CDR3 sequence is 12 residues long. CDR3 residues: CASSHSGNTIYF. CDR3 DNA sequence: TGTGCCAGCAGTCACTCTGGAAACACCATATATTTT.

The chain links TRBV18 to TRBJ1-6; TRBD1 agrees at 8 bases. This CDR3 is 16 amino acids long. The germline V gene encodes CDR1 KGHSH and CDR2 LQKENI. J gave up 10 bases and V 0 bases, and 8 bases lay outside the gene matches. CDR3 sequence: CASSPPGQAALSPLHF. The CDR3 DNA reads as TGTGCCAGCTCACCACCGGGACAGGCGGCCCTATCACCCCTCCACTTT.

This clone was observed once. The chain has TRBV2 and TRBJ1-6; 9 nucleotides line up with TRBD1. The J segment lost 8 bases and the V segment lost 4 bases, leaving 3 bases of the junction unmatched. Germline lookup yields CDR1 SNHLY and CDR2 FYNNEI. The CDR3 extends over 14 amino acids. CDR3 sequence (DNA): TGTGCCAGCAGTGTGGGGACAGGGTATTCACCCCTCCACTTT. The encoded protein is CASSVGTGYSPLHF.

The CDR3 DNA follows: TGTGCCAGTAGTATCCCCGGAGGGACCGAAGCTTTCTTT. It specifies CASSIPGGTEAFF. The gene calls are TRBV19 and TRBJ1-1; TRBD1 is a possible D gene (5 bases). This CDR3 region has 13 residues. Germline CDR1 LNHDA, CDR2 SQIVND (reference sequence). V lost 3 bases and J 8 bases, leaving 13 bases between the germline ends. Drawing the rest from reference TRBV19 and TRBJ1-1, the complete variable domain is DGGITQSPKYLFRKEGQNVTLSCEQNLNHDAMYWYRQDPGQGLRLIYYSQIVNDFQKGDIAEGYSVSREKKESFPLTVTSAQKNPTAFYLCASSIPGGTEAFFGQGTRLTVV.

The chain recombines TRBV9 with TRBJ2-1; D unresolved. This CDR3 has 13 amino acids. In germline, CDR1 is SGDLS, CDR2 YYNGEE. The V gene lost 0 bases and the J gene lost 6 bases, with 7 bases spanning the gap. The CDR3 DNA reads TGTGCCAGCAGCGTAGGTCCCTCCAATGAGCAGTTCTTC. It encodes CASSVGPSNEQFF. Filled out from reference TRBV9 and TRBJ2-1, the complete variable domain reads DSGVTQTPKHLITATGQRVTLRCSPRSGDLSVYWYQQSLDQGLQFLIQYYNGEERAKGNILERFSAQQFPDLHSELNLSSLELGDSALYFCASSVGPSNEQFFGPGTRLTVL.